This T cell receptor beta chain was documented in a study of cytomegalovirus exposure and HLA in healthy donors. Study overall: The 120 validation repertoires were produced on the same platform as the roughly 660 repertoires of the first cohort. This was reported in a later analysis. General study findings and limits: That first-cohort TCR clusters tended to co-occur in the approximately 110 validation repertoires was found in a later analysis. Despite most TCR sequences being rare, some public TCRs occurred in many donors.

The table came from immunoSEQ multiplex PCR; TCRdb's copy has only in-frame clones and leaves some out. The data hold 60,000 to 70,000 clones, with 80% to 95% observed a single time. Trimming cost V 11 bases and J 1 base; bases outside gene matches: 5. Germline lookup yields CDR1 SNHLY and CDR2 FYNNEI. The CDR3 loop spans 13 amino acids. With regard to this clone: What it binds is not known.

The clonotype originates from a man aged 18 to 30 in good health and CMV-seropositive. The chain has TRBV2 and TRBJ2-5; 9 bases are a match to TRBD1. The sequencing sample was made of PBMCs. CDR3 nucleotides: TGTGCCGGGGGACAGGGACGCCAAGAGACCCAGTACTTC. It encodes CAGGQGRQETQYF.